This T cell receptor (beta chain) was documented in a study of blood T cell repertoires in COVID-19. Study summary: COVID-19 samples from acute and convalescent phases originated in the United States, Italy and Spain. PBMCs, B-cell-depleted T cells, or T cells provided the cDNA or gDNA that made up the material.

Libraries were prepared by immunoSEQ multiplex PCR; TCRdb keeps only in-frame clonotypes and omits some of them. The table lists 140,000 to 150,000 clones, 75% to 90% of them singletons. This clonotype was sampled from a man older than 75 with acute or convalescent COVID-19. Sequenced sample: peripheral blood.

CDR3 protein: CASSEGREVSYNEQFF. As DNA, the CDR3 is TGTGCCAGCAGTGAAGGGCGGGAGGTCTCCTACAATGAGCAGTTCTTC. The rearrangement joins TRBV2 to TRBJ2-1; the match to TRBD2 covers 8 bases. The CDR3 sequence is 16 residues long. With V trimmed by 1 base and J by 0 bases, 2 bases remained unmatched. Per germline, CDR1 SNHLY and CDR2 FYNNEI.